This T cell receptor beta chain was identified in a study of blood T cell repertoires in COVID-19. Study in general: Acute and convalescent COVID-19 samples came from the United States, Italy and Spain. T cells, B-cell-depleted T cells, or PBMCs supplied cDNA or gDNA.

Germline CDR1 and CDR2: SGHAT and FQNNGV. J gave up 12 bases and V 5 bases, and 8 bases lay outside the gene matches. The CDR3 extends over 13 amino acids. In the source study's methods: Nucleated cell number was recorded as an estimate derived from reference gene primer amplification. Only in-frame clones appear in the TCRdb table, and some are missing; sequencing was by immunoSEQ multiplex PCR. V and J calls and clone size are copied from that table; D and trimming were computed from the DNA. The profile shows roughly 200,000 clones, more than 70% of them singletons. The specimen sequenced was peripheral blood. This rearrangement joins TRBV11-2 to TRBJ2-7; 12 positions agree with TRBD2. The sequence was collected from a man between 18 and 35 years old with active or convalescent COVID-19. The chain's CDR3 is CASSPGLAGVLYF. Written as DNA, the CDR3 is TGTGCCAGCAGCCCGGGACTAGCGGGCGTTCTGTACTTC.